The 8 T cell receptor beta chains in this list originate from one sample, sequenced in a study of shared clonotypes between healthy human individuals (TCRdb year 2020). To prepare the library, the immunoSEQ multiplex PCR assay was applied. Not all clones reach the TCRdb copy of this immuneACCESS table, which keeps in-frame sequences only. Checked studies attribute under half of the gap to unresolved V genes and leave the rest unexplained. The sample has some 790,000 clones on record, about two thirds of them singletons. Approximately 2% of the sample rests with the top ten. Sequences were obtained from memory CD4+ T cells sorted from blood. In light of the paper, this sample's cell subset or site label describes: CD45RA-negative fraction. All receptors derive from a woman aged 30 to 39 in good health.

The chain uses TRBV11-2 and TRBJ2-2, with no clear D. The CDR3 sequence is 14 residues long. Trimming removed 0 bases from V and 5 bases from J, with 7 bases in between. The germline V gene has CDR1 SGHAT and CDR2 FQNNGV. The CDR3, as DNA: TGTGCCAGCAGCTTAGAAAGCAGAACCGGGGAGCTGTTTTTT. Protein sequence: CASSLESRTGELFF.

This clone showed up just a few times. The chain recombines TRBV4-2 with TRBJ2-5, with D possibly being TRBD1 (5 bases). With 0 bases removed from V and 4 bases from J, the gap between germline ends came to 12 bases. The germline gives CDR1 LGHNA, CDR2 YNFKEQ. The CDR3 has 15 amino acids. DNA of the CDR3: TGTGCCAGCAGCCAAGAGGCGACAAGGGGAGAGACCCAGTACTTC. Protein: CASSQEATRGETQYF.

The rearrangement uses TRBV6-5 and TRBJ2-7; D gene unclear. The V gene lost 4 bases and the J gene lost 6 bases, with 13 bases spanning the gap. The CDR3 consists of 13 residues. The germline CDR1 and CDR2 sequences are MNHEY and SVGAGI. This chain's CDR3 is CASSLPGLPEQYF. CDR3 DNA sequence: TGTGCCAGCAGTTTACCGGGTCTTCCCGAGCAGTACTTC.

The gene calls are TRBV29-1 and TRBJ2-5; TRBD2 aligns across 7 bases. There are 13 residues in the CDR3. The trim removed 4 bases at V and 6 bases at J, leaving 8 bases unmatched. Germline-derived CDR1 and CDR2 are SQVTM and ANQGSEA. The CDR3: CSVASGIGKTQYF. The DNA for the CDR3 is TGCAGCGTTGCGAGCGGGATAGGGAAGACCCAGTACTTC.

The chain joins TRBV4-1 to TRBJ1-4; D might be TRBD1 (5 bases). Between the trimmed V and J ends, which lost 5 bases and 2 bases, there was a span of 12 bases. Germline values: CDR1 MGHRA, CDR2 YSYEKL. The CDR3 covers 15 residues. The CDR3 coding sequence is TGCGCCAGCAGCAACCTTGGGGGGACTAATGAAAAACTGTTTTTT. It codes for CASSNLGGTNEKLFF.

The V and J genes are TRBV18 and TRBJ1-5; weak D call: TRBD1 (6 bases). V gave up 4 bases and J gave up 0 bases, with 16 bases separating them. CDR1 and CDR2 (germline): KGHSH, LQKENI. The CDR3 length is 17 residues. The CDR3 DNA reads TGTGCCAGCTCACTAAACCGGGACACACATAGCAATCAGCCCCAGCATTTT. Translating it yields CASSLNRDTHSNQPQHF.

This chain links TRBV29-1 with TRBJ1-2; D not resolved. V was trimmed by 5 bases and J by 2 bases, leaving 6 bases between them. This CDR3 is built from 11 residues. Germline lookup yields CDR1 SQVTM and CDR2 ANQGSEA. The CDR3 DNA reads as TGCAGCGTTTTCGGGAACTATGGCTACACCTTC. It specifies CSVFGNYGYTF.

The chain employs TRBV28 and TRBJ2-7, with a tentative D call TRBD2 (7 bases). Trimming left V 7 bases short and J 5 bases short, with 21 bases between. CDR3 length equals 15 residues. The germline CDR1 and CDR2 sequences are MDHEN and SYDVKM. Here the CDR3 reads CASKTGGIQGNEQYF. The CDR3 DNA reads TGTGCCAGCAAAACGGGAGGCATTCAGGGGAACGAGCAGTACTTC.